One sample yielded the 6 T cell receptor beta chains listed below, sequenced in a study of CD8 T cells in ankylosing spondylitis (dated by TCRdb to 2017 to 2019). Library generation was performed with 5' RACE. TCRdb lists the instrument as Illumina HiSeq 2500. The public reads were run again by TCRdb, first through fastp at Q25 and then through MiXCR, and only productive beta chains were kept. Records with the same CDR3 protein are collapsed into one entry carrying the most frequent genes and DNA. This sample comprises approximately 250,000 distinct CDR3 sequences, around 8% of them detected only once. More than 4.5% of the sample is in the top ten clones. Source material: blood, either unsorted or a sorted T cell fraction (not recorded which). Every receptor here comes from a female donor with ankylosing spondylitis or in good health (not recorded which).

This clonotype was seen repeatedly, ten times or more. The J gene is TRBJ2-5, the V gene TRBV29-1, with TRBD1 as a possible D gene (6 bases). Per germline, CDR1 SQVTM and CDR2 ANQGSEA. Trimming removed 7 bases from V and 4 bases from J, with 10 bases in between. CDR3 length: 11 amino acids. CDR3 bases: TGCAGCGCGGACAGAGCAGAGACCCAGTACTTC. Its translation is CSADRAETQYF.

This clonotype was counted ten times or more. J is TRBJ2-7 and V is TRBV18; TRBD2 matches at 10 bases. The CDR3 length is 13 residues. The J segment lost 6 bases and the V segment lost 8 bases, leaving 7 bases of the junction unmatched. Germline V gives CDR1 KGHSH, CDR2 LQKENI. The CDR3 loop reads CASQAGGPVEQYF. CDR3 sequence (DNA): TGTGCCAGCCAAGCGGGAGGGCCGGTCGAGCAGTACTTC. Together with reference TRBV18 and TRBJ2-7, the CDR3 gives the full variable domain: NAGVMQNPRHLVRRRGQEARLRCSPMKGHSHVYWYRQLPEEGLKFMVYLQKENIIDESGMPKERFSAEFPKEGPSILRIQQVVRGDSAAYFCASQAGGPVEQYFGPGTRLTVT.

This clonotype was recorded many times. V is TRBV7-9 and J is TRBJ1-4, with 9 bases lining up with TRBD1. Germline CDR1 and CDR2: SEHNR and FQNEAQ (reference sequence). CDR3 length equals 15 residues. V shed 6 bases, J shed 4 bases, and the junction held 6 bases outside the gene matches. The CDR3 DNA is TGTGCCAGCAGACCCCCGGGACAGGGTAATGAAAAACTGTTTTTT. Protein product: CASRPPGQGNEKLFF.

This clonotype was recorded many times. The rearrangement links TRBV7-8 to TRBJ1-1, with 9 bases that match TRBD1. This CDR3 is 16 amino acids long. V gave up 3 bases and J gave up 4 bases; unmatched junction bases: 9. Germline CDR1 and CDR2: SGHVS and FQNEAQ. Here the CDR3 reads CASSLGQGSWGTEAFF. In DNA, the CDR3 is TGTGCCAGCAGCTTGGGACAGGGTAGTTGGGGCACTGAAGCTTTCTTT.

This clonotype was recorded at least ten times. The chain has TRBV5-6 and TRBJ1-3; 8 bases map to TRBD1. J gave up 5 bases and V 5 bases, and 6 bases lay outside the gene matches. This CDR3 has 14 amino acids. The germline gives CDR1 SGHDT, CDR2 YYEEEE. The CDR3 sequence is CASSYDRGRNTIYF. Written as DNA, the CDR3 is TGTGCCAGCAGTTATGACAGGGGCAGAAACACCATATATTTT.

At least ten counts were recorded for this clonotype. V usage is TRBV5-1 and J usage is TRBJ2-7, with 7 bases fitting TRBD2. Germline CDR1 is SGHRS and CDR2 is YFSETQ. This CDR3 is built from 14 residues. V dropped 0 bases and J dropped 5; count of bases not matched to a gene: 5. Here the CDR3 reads CASSLGSSGDEQYF. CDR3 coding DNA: TGCGCCAGCAGCTTGGGGTCTAGCGGTGACGAGCAGTACTTC.